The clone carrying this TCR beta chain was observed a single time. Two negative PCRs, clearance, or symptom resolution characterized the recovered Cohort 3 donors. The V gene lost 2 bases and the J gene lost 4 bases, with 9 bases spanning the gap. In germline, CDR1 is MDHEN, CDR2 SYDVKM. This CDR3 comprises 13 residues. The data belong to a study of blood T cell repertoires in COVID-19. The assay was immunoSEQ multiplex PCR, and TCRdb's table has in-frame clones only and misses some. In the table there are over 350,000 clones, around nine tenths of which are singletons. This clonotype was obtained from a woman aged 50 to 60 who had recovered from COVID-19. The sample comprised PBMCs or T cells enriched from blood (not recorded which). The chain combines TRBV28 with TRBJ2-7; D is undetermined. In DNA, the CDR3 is TGTGCCAGCAGTTTAGTCCCCGGTTACGAGCAGTACTTC. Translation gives CASSLVPGYEQYF.